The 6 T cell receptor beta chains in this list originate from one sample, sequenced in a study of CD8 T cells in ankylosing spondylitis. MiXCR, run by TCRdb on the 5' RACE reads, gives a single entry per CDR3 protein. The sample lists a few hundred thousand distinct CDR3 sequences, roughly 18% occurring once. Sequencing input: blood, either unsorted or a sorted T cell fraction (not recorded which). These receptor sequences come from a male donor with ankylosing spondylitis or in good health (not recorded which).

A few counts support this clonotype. The CDR3, as DNA: TGTGCCAGCAGTTCGGGGACAGAAGAAGCTTTCTTT. This sequence encodes CASSSGTEEAFF. The rearrangement uses TRBV27 and TRBJ1-1, with 7 bases aligning to TRBD1. This CDR3 spans 12 amino acids. V gave up 4 bases and J gave up 8 bases; unmatched junction bases: 4. Germline V gives CDR1 MNHEY, CDR2 SMNVEV (reference sequence).

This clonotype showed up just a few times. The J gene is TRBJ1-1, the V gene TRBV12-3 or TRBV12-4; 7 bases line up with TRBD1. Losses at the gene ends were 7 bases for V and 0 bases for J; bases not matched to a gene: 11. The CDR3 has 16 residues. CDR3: CASIPRDRGMNTEAFF. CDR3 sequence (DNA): TGTGCCAGCATTCCCCGGGACAGAGGAATGAACACTGAAGCTTTCTTT.

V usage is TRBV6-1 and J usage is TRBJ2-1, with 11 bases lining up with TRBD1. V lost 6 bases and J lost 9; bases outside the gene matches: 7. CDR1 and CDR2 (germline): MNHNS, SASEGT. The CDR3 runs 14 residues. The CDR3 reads CASSLGQGESEQFF. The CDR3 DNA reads TGTGCCAGCAGCCTGGGACAGGGGGAGAGTGAGCAGTTCTTC.

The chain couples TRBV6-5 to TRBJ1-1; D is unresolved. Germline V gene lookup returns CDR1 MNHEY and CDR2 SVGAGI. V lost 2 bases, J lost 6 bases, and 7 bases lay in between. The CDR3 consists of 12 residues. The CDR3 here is CASSYTGAEAFF. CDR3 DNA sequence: TGTGCCAGCAGTTACACCGGTGCTGAAGCTTTCTTT.

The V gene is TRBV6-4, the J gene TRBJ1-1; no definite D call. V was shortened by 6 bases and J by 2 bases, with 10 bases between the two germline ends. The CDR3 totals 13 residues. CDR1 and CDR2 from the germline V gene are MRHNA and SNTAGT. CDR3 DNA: TGTGCCAGCAGGCCCGCGGAAAACACTGAAGCTTTCTTT. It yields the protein CASRPAENTEAFF.

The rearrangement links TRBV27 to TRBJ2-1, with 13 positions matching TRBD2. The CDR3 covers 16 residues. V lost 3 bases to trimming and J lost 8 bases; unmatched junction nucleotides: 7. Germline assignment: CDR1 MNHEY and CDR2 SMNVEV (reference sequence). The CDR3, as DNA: TGTGCCAGCAGTTTCCTACTAGCGGGAGGGCCATATGAGCAGTTCTTC. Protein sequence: CASSFLLAGGPYEQFF.